Listed here are 27 T cell receptor beta chains from one sample, sequenced in a study of OX40 agonist ivuxolimab in advanced cancers. Profiled with immunoSEQ multiplex PCR; TCRdb holds only in-frame clones, not every one. The table has some 25,000 clones, more than 70% seen once. Sequenced here: CD4+ or CD8+ T cells sorted from blood, sampled in a trial of the OX40 agonist ivuxolimab. Source of these receptors: an adult with an advanced solid tumor such as melanoma, head and neck, liver or kidney cancer.

V usage is TRBV7-2 and J usage is TRBJ1-2; D not resolved. This CDR3 is built from 12 residues. Trimming cost V 5 bases and J 0 bases, with 4 bases left between them. Germline loops: CDR1 SGHTA, CDR2 FQGNSA. This CDR3 is CASSIANYGYTF. The CDR3 DNA is TGTGCCAGCAGCATTGCTAACTATGGCTACACCTTC.

The rearrangement joins TRBV5-1 to TRBJ1-6; D uncertain. CDR1 is SGHRS and CDR2 is YFSETQ in the germline V gene. The CDR3 extends over 15 amino acids. Trimming took off 0 bases at V and 10 bases at J, with 14 bases between the two ends. Here the CDR3 DNA reads TGCGCCAGCAGCTTGGTCGACGGCCAGAACTCACCCCTCCACTTT. Amino acid sequence: CASSLVDGQNSPLHF.

The gene calls are TRBV1 and TRBJ2-7; TRBD2, the table's D call, lacks a check against the DNA. TRBV1 is given as a pseudogene. The CDR3 has 15 amino acids. The CDR3 loop reads CTSSQIRGRAHEQYF. CDR3 DNA sequence: TGCACCAGCAGCCAAATAAGGGGGAGGGCCCACGAGCAGTACTTC.

This CDR3 is CATIEKGQGSYEQYF. CDR3 sequence (DNA): TGTGCCACCATCGAAAAGGGACAGGGCTCCTACGAGCAGTACTTC. This sequence joins TRBV10-3 and TRBJ2-7; 9 nucleotides align to TRBD1. Losses at the gene ends were 10 bases for V and 0 bases for J; bases not matched to a gene: 10. Per the germline V gene, CDR1 is ENHRY and CDR2 is SYGVKD. The CDR3 has 15 residues.

The rearrangement links TRBV15 to TRBJ2-5, with no clear D. V lost 0 bases and J lost 4, with 18 bases in between. Germline-derived CDR1 and CDR2 are LNHNV and YYDKDF (reference sequence). The CDR3 totals 17 residues. The CDR3 region has the DNA TGTGCCACCAGCAGAGATCCGGCACCTAAGGTGGGAGAGACCCAGTACTTC. This encodes CATSRDPAPKVGETQYF.

The rearrangement joins TRBV25-1 to TRBJ1-4; perhaps TRBD1 as D (5 bases). The ends were cut back, 0 bases at V and 16 bases at J, with 30 bases in the middle. CDR1 is MGHDK, CDR2 SYGVNS, per germline. CDR3 length: 18 residues. The CDR3 spells CASSEYASLTPLQGLQFF. As DNA, the CDR3 is TGTGCCAGCAGTGAATATGCCAGTCTTACACCGCTCCAGGGCCTTCAGTTTTTT.

V gene TRBV6-5 combines with J gene TRBJ1-2; D uncertain. From germline, CDR1 is MNHEY and CDR2 SVGAGI. The CDR3 sequence is 14 residues long. V shed 2 bases and J shed 7 bases, with 14 bases lying between them. This chain's CDR3 is CASSYSGVIVGYTF. DNA for the CDR3: TGTGCCAGCAGTTACAGCGGGGTCATAGTTGGCTACACCTTC.

This clone is a singleton in its sample. This chain uses TRBV19 with TRBJ1-2, with D uncertain. Trimming took 0 bases from V and 4 from J, leaving 9 bases between them. The V gene's germline CDR1 is LNHDA and CDR2 SQIVND (reference sequence). This CDR3 comprises 14 residues. The CDR3 spells CASSIDRGTYGYTF. The DNA for the CDR3 is TGTGCCAGTAGTATAGATCGGGGTACCTATGGCTACACCTTC.

This clone was seen only a few times. The rearrangement links TRBV30 to TRBJ1-5; D unresolved. V was trimmed by 0 bases and J by 6 bases, leaving 15 bases between them. Per the germline V gene, CDR1 is GTSNPN and CDR2 is SVGIG (reference sequence). CDR3 size: 15 residues. DNA for the CDR3: TGTGCCTGGAGTGTACTAGGCCCGGCGGTTCAGCCCCAGCATTTT. Translation: CAWSVLGPAVQPQHF.

This chain uses TRBV6-4 with TRBJ2-3; TRBD2 aligns across 13 bases. CDR1 and CDR2 (germline): MRHNA, SNTAGT. The CDR3 runs 16 residues. The J segment lost 4 bases and the V segment lost 4 bases, leaving 5 bases of the junction unmatched. The chain's CDR3 is CASSGTSGGSSDTQYF. CDR3 sequence (DNA): TGTGCCAGCAGTGGGACTAGCGGGGGCTCATCAGATACGCAGTATTTT.

The J gene is TRBJ1-1, the V gene TRBV6-4, with D uncertain. This CDR3 spans 13 amino acids. Germline-derived CDR1 and CDR2 are MRHNA and SNTAGT. V lost 0 bases and J 0 bases, leaving 2 bases between the germline ends. The CDR3 here is CASSDSMNTEAFF. The CDR3 DNA reads TGTGCCAGCAGTGACTCGATGAACACTGAAGCTTTCTTT.

The rearrangement joins TRBV10-2 to TRBJ2-1, with D uncertain. CDR3 size: 14 residues. Trimming shortened V by 3 bases and J by 0 bases, and 6 bases separated the two germline ends. Germline V CDR1 and CDR2: WSHSY, SAAADI. In DNA form, the CDR3 reads TGCGCCAGCAGTGAACTTAGCTCCTACAATGAGCAGTTCTTC. It specifies CASSELSSYNEQFF.

V and J are TRBV7-6 and TRBJ2-7; 8 bases are a match to TRBD1. Losses at the gene ends were 5 bases for V and 5 bases for J; bases not matched to a gene: 11. From germline, CDR1 is SGHVS and CDR2 FNYEAQ. The CDR3 runs to 15 residues. The CDR3 reads CASSKGDRKGDEQYF. The CDR3 nucleotides are TGTGCCAGCAGCAAGGGGGACAGGAAAGGCGACGAGCAGTACTTC.

V gene TRBV28 combines with J gene TRBJ2-1; 8 positions agree with TRBD1. This CDR3 comprises 15 residues. In germline, CDR1 is MDHEN, CDR2 SYDVKM. The J segment lost 6 bases and the V segment lost 5 bases, leaving 9 bases of the junction unmatched. CDR3 DNA sequence: TGTGCCAGCAGTCTCATGGGACAGGATGTCAATGAGCAGTTCTTC. It yields the protein CASSLMGQDVNEQFF.

This clone was observed a single time. A far larger clone differs by one base, so this is likely a read error. The identical CDR3 is also encoded by other nucleotide sequences in the sample. This chain uses TRBV4-1 with TRBJ1-6; D remains unclear. In germline, CDR1 is MGHRA, CDR2 YSYEKL. CDR3 length: 15 amino acids. Trimming removed 0 bases from V and 7 bases from J, with 10 bases in between. CDR3 residues: CASSQERAPNSPLHF. CDR3 nucleotides: TGCGCCAGCAGCCAAGAGAGAGCCCCCAATTCACCCCTCCACTTT.

The chain employs TRBV6-6 and TRBJ2-4; 10 positions match TRBD1. V trimming: 5 bases; J trimming: 7 bases; junction bases outside the gene matches: 5. This CDR3 has 14 residues. Germline V CDR1 and CDR2: MNHNY, SVGAGI (reference sequence). The CDR3 reads CASSPWTGGNIQYF. The CDR3 DNA follows: TGTGCCAGCAGTCCCTGGACAGGGGGGAACATTCAGTACTTC.

The chain employs TRBV28 and TRBJ2-7, with D unclear. V gave up 5 bases and J gave up 3 bases, with 17 bases separating them. The CDR3 contains 15 residues. Germline loops: CDR1 MDHEN, CDR2 SYDVKM. DNA for the CDR3: TGTGCCAGCAGTCCTCAGTTCTCCAGGCACTACGAGCAGTACTTC. This codes for CASSPQFSRHYEQYF.

The gene calls are TRBV27 and TRBJ2-2; D is unresolved. Germline V gives CDR1 MNHEY, CDR2 SMNVEV (reference sequence). Trimming stripped 2 bases from V and 3 bases from J, with 4 bases between. The CDR3 is 13 residues long. This CDR3 reads CASSLVYTGELFF. The CDR3 DNA sequence: TGTGCCAGCAGTTTAGTCTACACCGGGGAGCTGTTTTTT.

The chain recombines TRBV19 with TRBJ1-5, with D perhaps matching TRBD1 (5 bases). CDR1 is LNHDA and CDR2 is SQIVND in the germline V gene (reference sequence). V shed 3 bases and J shed 5 bases, with 14 bases lying between them. This CDR3 region has 15 residues. The CDR3 sequence is CASSMYSGSYQPQHF. In DNA form, the CDR3 reads TGTGCCAGTAGTATGTATTCAGGGTCCTATCAGCCCCAGCATTTT.

This chain connects TRBV7-3 to TRBJ1-5; D might be TRBD1 (5 bases). The CDR3 loop spans 15 amino acids. The germline V gene encodes CDR1 SGHTA and CDR2 FQGTGA. V was cut by 3 bases and J by 5 bases, with 14 bases left in between. In nucleotides, the CDR3 is TGTGCCAGCAGCTTCGCAGGGAACGCGGATCAGCCCCAGCATTTT. It translates to CASSFAGNADQPQHF.

CDR3 DNA: TGTGCCAGCAGCGTAGGTAGCGGGGGGGCCACAGATACGCAGTATTTT. Its translation: CASSVGSGGATDTQYF. The chain carries TRBV9 and TRBJ2-3; 11 bases fit TRBD2. The germline V gene has CDR1 SGDLS and CDR2 YYNGEE. The CDR3 extends over 16 amino acids. V trimming: 0 bases; J trimming: 2 bases; junction bases outside the gene matches: 2. The full variable domain, rest sourced from reference TRBV9 and TRBJ2-3, is DSGVTQTPKHLITATGQRVTLRCSPRSGDLSVYWYQQSLDQGLQFLIQYYNGEERAKGNILERFSAQQFPDLHSELNLSSLELGDSALYFCASSVGSGGATDTQYFGPGTRLTVL.

The table lists this clone with a count of one. The gene calls are TRBV6-1 and TRBJ2-1, with D possibly being TRBD2 (6 bases). V was cut by 3 bases and J by 9 bases, with 12 bases left in between. This CDR3 has 13 residues. Germline V gene data show CDR1 as MNHNS and CDR2 as SASEGT. CDR3 in DNA: TGTGCCAGCAGTGACGGGGGAGGCATTGAGCAGTTCTTC. Translation: CASSDGGGIEQFF.

The V and J genes are TRBV5-1 and TRBJ2-7; 11 nucleotides match TRBD2. The V segment lost 3 bases and the J segment 3 bases; nucleotides outside the gene matches: 2. Germline values: CDR1 SGHRS, CDR2 YFSETQ. The CDR3 totals 14 residues. This CDR3 is CASSSGTSGYEQYF. CDR3 nucleotide sequence: TGCGCCAGCAGCTCTGGGACTAGCGGCTACGAGCAGTACTTC. Together with reference TRBV5-1 and TRBJ2-7, the CDR3 gives the full variable domain: KAGVTQTPRYLIKTRGQQVTLSCSPISGHRSVSWYQQTPGQGLQFLFEYFSETQRNKGNFPGRFSGRQFSNSRSEMNVSTLELGDSALYLCASSSGTSGYEQYFGPGTRLTVT.

The chain is built from TRBV4-2 and TRBJ2-5, with 7 bases that match TRBD1. The germline gives CDR1 LGHNA, CDR2 YNFKEQ. CDR3 length: 14 amino acids. The V gene end was trimmed by 3 bases and the J gene end by 2 bases; junction bases not matched to a gene: 3. The CDR3 DNA follows: TGTGCCAGCAGCCACCCAGGGGGTCAAGAGACCCAGTACTTC. Translation gives CASSHPGGQETQYF.

The chain is built from TRBV7-9 and TRBJ1-1; unclear D gene. Germline V lookup: CDR1 SEHNR, CDR2 FQNEAQ (reference sequence). Trimming took 3 bases from V and 3 from J, leaving 8 bases between them. This CDR3 has 13 amino acids. CDR3 loop: CASSFYGDTEAFF. The CDR3, as DNA: TGTGCCAGCAGCTTCTACGGAGACACTGAAGCTTTCTTT. Using reference TRBV7-9 and TRBJ1-1 for the parts outside the CDR3, the full variable domain is DTGVSQNPRHKITKRGQNVTFRCDPISEHNRLYWYRQTLGQGPEFLTYFQNEAQLEKSRLLSDRFSAERPKGSFSTLEIQRTEQGDSAMYLCASSFYGDTEAFFGQGTRLTVV.

This rearrangement joins TRBV5-1 to TRBJ2-5; D gene ambiguous. CDR3 size: 14 residues. Germline CDR1 is SGHRS and CDR2 is YFSETQ. V gave up 2 bases and J gave up 3 bases, with 11 bases separating them. DNA for the CDR3: TGCGCCAGCAGCTTCGGGTCGAACGAAGAGACCCAGTACTTC. Its translation: CASSFGSNEETQYF.

This rearrangement joins TRBV27 to TRBJ1-2; no clear D gene. Trimming cost V 2 bases and J 4 bases, with 11 bases left between them. CDR1 is MNHEY and CDR2 is SMNVEV in the germline V gene (reference sequence). The CDR3 is made up of 14 amino acids. The CDR3 bases are TGTGCCAGCAGTTTAACGGGGTTTAGCTATGGCTACACCTTC. This codes for CASSLTGFSYGYTF.